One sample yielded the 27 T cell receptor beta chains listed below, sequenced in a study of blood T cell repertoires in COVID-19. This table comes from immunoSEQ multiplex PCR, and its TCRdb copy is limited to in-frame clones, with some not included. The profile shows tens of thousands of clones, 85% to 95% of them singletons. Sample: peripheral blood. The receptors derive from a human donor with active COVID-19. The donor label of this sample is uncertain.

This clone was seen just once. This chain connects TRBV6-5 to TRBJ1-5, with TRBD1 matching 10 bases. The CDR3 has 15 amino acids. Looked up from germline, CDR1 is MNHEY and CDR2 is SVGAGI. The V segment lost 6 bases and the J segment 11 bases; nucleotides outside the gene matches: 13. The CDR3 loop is CASSLGQGGSRAQHF. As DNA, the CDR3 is TGTGCCAGCAGCTTAGGACAGGGGGGGTCTCGGGCCCAGCATTTT.

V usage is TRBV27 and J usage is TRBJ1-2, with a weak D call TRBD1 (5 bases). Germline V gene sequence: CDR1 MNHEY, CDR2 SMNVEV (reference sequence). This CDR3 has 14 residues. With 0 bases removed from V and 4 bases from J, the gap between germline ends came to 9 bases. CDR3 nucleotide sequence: TGTGCCAGCAGTTTATCGCCAGGGTCCTATGGCTACACCTTC. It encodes CASSLSPGSYGYTF.

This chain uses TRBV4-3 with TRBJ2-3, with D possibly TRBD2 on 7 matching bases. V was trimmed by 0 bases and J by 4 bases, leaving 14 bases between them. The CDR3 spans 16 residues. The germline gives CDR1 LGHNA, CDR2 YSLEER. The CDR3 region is CASSQDRGRGSDTQYF. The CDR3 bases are TGCGCCAGCAGCCAAGATCGGGGGCGGGGGTCAGATACGCAGTATTTT.

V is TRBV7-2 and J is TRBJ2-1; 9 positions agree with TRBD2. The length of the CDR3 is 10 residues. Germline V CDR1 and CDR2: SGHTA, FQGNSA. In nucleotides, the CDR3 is TGTGTAGCGGGAGTCAATGAGCAGTTCTTC. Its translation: CVAGVNEQFF.

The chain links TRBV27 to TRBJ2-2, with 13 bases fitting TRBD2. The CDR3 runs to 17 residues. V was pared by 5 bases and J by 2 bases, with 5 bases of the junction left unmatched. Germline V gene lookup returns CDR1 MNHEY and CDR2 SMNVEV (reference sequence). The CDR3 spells CASSIRTSGSNTGELFF. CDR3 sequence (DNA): TGTGCCAGCAGTATCCGGACTAGCGGGAGCAACACCGGGGAGCTGTTTTTT.

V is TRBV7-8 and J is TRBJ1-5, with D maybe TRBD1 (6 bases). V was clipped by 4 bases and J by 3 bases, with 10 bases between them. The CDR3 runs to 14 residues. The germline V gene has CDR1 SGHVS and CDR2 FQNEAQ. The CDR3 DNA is TGTGCCAGCAGCTCGGACAGAATCAATCAGCCCCAGCATTTT. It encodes CASSSDRINQPQHF.

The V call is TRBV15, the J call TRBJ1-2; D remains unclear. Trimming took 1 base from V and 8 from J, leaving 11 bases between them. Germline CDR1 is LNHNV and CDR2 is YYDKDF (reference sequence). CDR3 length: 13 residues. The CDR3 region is CATSRARREGYTF. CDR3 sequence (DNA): TGTGCCACCAGCAGAGCTCGGAGGGAGGGCTACACCTTC.

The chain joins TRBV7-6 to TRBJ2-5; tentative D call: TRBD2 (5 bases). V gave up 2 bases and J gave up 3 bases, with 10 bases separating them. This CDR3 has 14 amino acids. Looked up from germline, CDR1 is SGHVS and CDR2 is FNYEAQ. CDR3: CASSLTGNEETQYF. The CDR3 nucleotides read TGTGCCAGCAGCTTAACGGGGAACGAAGAGACCCAGTACTTC.

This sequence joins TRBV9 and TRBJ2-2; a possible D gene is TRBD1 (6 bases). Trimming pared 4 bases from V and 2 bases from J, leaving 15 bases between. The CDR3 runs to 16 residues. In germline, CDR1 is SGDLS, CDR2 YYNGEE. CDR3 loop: CASSRRGTHNTGELFF. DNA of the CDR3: TGTGCCAGCAGCCGCAGGGGTACCCACAACACCGGGGAGCTGTTTTTT.

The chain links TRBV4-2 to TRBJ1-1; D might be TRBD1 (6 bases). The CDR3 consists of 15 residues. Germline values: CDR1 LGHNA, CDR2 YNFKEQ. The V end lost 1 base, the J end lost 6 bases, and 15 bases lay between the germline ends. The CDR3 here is CASSQGRQVGPEAFF. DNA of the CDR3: TGTGCCAGCAGCCAAGGTAGACAGGTTGGGCCTGAAGCTTTCTTT.

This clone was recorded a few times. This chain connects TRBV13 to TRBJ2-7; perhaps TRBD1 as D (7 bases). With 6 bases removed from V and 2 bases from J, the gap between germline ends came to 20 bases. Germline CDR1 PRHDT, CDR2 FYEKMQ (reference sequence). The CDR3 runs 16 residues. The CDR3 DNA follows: TGTGCCAGCAGTTATGCGGGGACAGCGCGCCCCTACGAGCAGTACTTC. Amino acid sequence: CASSYAGTARPYEQYF.

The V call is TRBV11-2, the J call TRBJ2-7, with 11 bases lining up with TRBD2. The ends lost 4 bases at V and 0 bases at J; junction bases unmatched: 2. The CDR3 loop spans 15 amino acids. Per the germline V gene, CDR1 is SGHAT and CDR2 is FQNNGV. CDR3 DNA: TGTGCCAGCAGCTCCGGACTAGCGGGCTCCTACGAGCAGTACTTC. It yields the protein CASSSGLAGSYEQYF.

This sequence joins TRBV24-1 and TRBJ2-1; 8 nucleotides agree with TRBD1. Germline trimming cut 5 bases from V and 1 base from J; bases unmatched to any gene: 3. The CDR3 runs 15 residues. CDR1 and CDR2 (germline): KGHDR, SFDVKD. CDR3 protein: CATSAGGFSYNEQFF. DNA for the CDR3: TGTGCCACCAGTGCAGGGGGCTTTTCCTACAATGAGCAGTTCTTC.

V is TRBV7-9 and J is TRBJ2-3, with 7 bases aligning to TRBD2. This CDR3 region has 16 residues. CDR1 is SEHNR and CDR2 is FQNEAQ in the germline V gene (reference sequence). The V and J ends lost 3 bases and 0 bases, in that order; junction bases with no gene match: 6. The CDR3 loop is CASSLMSSGSTDTQYF. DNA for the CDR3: TGTGCCAGCAGCTTGATGTCTAGCGGAAGCACAGATACGCAGTATTTT.

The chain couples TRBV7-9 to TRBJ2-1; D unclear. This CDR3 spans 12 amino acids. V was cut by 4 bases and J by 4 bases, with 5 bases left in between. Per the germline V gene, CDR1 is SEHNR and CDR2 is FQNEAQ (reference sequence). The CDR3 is CASSSEYNEQFF. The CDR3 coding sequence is TGTGCCAGCAGCTCAGAATACAATGAGCAGTTCTTC.

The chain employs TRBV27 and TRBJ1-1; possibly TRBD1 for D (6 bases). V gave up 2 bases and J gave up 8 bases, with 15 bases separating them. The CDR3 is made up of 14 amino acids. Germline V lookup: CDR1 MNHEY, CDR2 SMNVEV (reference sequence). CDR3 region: CASSLLVGRGEAFF. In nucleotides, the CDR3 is TGTGCCAGCAGTTTACTGGTCGGGAGGGGGGAAGCTTTCTTT.

This chain's CDR3 is CASSSDRVTYEQYF. CDR3 coding DNA: TGTGCCAGCAGCTCGGACAGGGTTACCTACGAGCAGTACTTC. The chain recombines TRBV5-4 with TRBJ2-7; 8 nucleotides agree with TRBD1. The V gene end was trimmed by 3 bases and the J gene end by 2 bases; junction bases not matched to a gene: 4. Looked up from germline, CDR1 is SGHNT and CDR2 is YYREEE (reference sequence). The CDR3 is 14 amino acids. The variable domain in full, with the rest retrieved from reference TRBV5-4 and TRBJ2-7, is ETGVTQSPTHLIKTRGQQVTLRCSSQSGHNTVSWYQQALGQGPQFIFQYYREEENGRGNFPPRFSGLQFPNYSSELNVNALELDDSALYLCASSSDRVTYEQYFGPGTRLTVT.

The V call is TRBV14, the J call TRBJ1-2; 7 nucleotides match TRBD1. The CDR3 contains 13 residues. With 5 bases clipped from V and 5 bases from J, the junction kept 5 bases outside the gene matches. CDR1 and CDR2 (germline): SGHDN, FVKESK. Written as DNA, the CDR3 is TGTGCCAGCAGCACGGACAGGTTGTATGGCTACACCTTC. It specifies CASSTDRLYGYTF.

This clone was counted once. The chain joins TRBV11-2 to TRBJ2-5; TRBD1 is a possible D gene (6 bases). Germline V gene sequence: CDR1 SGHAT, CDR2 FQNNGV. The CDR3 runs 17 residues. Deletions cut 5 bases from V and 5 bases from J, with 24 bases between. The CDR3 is CASSLTKLDSPRETQYF. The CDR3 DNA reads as TGTGCCAGCAGCCTTACTAAATTGGACAGCCCGAGGGAGACCCAGTACTTC.

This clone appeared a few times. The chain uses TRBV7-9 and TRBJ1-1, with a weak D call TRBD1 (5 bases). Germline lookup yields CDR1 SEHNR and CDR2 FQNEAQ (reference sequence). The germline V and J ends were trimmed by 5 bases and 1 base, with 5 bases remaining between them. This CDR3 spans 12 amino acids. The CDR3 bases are TGTGCCAGCAGCCAGGGGAACACTGAAGCTTTCTTT. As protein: CASSQGNTEAFF.

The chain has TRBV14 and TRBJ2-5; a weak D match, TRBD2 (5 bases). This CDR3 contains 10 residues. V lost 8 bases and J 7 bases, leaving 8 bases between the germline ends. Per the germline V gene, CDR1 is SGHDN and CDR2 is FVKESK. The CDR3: CASGGLTQYF. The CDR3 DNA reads TGTGCCAGCGGTGGACTGACCCAGTACTTC.

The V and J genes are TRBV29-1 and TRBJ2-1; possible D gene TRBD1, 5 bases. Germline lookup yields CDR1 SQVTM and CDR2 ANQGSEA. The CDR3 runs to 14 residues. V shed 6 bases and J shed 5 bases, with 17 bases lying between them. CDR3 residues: CSVASWGSHNEQFF. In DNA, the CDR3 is TGCAGCGTCGCTAGTTGGGGCAGCCACAATGAGCAGTTCTTC.

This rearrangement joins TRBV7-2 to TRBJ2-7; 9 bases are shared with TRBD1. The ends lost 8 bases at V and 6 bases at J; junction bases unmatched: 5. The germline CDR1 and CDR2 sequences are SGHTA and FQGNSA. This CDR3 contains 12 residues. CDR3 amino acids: CASHRGQGEQYF. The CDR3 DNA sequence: TGTGCCAGCCACAGGGGGCAGGGCGAGCAGTACTTC. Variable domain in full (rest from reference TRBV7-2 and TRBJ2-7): GAGVSQSPSNKVTEKGKDVELRCDPISGHTALYWYRQSLGQGLEFLIYFQGNSAPDKSGLPSDRFSAERTGGSVSTLTIQRTQQEDSAVYLCASHRGQGEQYFGPGTRLTVT.

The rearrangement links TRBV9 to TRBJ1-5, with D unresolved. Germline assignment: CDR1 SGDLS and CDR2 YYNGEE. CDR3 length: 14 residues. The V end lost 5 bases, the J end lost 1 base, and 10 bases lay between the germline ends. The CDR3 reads CASSSGISNQPQHF. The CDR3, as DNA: TGTGCCAGCAGTTCCGGGATAAGCAATCAGCCCCAGCATTTT. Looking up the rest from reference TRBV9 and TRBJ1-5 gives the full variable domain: DSGVTQTPKHLITATGQRVTLRCSPRSGDLSVYWYQQSLDQGLQFLIQYYNGEERAKGNILERFSAQQFPDLHSELNLSSLELGDSALYFCASSSGISNQPQHFGDGTRLSIL.

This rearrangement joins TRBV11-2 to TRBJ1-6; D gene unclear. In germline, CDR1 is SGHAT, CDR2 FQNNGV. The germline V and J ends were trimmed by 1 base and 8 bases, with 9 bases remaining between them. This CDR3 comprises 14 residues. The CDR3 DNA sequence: TGTGCCAGCAGCTTAGGGCAGGCATATTCACCCCTCCACTTT. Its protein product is CASSLGQAYSPLHF.

The CDR3 loop reads CASSLPGTGVNEQYF. CDR3 in DNA: TGTGCCAGCAGTTTACCCGGGACAGGGGTAAACGAGCAGTACTTC. This chain joins TRBV28 and TRBJ2-7, with 10 bases identical to TRBD1. The length of the CDR3 is 15 residues. CDR1 MDHEN and CDR2 SYDVKM come from the germline V gene. With 2 bases clipped from V and 5 bases from J, the junction kept 6 bases outside the gene matches.

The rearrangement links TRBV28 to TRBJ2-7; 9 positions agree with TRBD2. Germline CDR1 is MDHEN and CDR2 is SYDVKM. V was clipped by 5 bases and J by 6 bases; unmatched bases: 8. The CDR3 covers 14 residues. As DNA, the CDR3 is TGTGCCAGCAGTAGGCTAGCGGGAAATTTCGAGCAGTACTTC. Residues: CASSRLAGNFEQYF.